Included here is one T cell receptor (beta chain) sequence, with context. The sample comes from a study of blood T cell repertoires in COVID-19. Study details: There were acute and convalescent COVID-19 samples, and they came from the United States, Italy and Spain. In each case, the material was cDNA or gDNA derived from T cells, B-cell-depleted T cells, or PBMCs.

CDR3 length equals 19 residues. With 7 bases clipped from V and 6 bases from J, the junction kept 21 bases outside the gene matches. Germline V lookup: CDR1 SGHVS, CDR2 FQNEAQ. All enrollees were roughly 18 to 90 years old and from under 25 US areas. Under the authors' procedure: Amplification of reference gene primers provided the estimated nucleated cell counts. TCRdb keeps only in-frame clones here, not all; method: immunoSEQ multiplex PCR. V, J and clone size are taken as reported in that table, and D and trimming were inferred from the DNA itself. The sample has over 200,000 clones; 65% to 90% are singletons.

The chain employs TRBV7-8 and TRBJ2-1; 10 nucleotides agree with TRBD2. Input material: PBMCs or T cells enriched from blood (not recorded which). The TCR originated in a woman in her forties or fifties with acute COVID-19. CDR3 sequence reads: CASTIFSGAGGSSGNEQFF. The CDR3 bases are TGTGCCAGCACCATCTTTTCGGGAGCGGGGGGGAGTAGTGGCAATGAGCAGTTCTTC.